The present T cell receptor (beta chain) was sequenced within a study of T cells in Graves' hyperthyroidism and ophthalmopathy. Stable hyperthyroidism: no ophthalmopathy progression over 18 months of follow-up. V was trimmed by 2 bases and J by 1 base, leaving 11 bases between them. The CDR3 has 15 amino acids. Germline CDR1 reads SGHTA; CDR2 reads FQGNSA. This clonotype has a handful of counts. Amplification yielded TCR beta CDR3 regions, with RNA transcripts as the source. HTBI primers were the set used in a first-round RT-PCR of the TCR CDR3. TCRdb processed the multiplex PCR reads anew with MiXCR; each CDR3 protein has one entry. The sample holds 750,000 to 900,000 distinct CDR3 sequences, 38% seen once.

The sequencing sample was made of blood. This clonotype was obtained from a man aged 18 to 35 with Graves' hyperthyroidism. The V gene is TRBV7-2, the J gene TRBJ1-1, with a tentative D call TRBD1 (6 bases). The CDR3 loop reads CASSLLAGANTEAFF. CDR3 bases: TGTGCCAGCAGCTTATTAGCAGGGGCGAACACTGAAGCTTTCTTT.